This T cell receptor (beta chain) originates from a study of regulatory T cells in long-lasting Graves disease (dated by TCRdb to about 2021). Concerning the study at large: Persistent Graves' disease meant more than 5 years of antithyroid drug treatment with TSH receptor autoantibodies that stayed positive. Patients with persistent Graves' disease were compared with patients with newly diagnosed Graves' disease using TCR sequencing and RNA sequencing of peripheral blood. A total of around 35 samples were covered by TCR sequencing, comprising roughly 13 persistent and around 20 newly diagnosed Graves' disease patients. The study was registered as a clinical trial and conducted in China. On average, persistent Graves' disease patients in the clinical cohort had been on antithyroid drugs for about 10.3 years.

The CDR1 and CDR2 encoded by the germline V gene (reference sequence) are DFQATT and SNEGSKA. The CDR3 contains 13 residues, cysteine and phenylalanine counted. The DNA shown is the 39-base CDR3, in frame from base 1. V ends up 8 bases short and J 6 bases short, with an unmatched junction base count of 8. On the study overall, not on this receptor specifically: Compared with newly diagnosed patients, patients with persistent Graves' disease had lower TCR Shannon entropy and fewer highly expanded clones, which suggests clonal expansion. Sequencing and analysis were limited to the TCR beta chain. A larger number of public clonotypes was shared among persistent patients (more than 2,500) than among newly diagnosed patients (approximately 1,000). Persistent disease showed preferential use of TRBV28, TRBJ1-2 and TRBJ2-5, whereas newly diagnosed disease favored TRBV20-1 and TRBJ2-1. The small sample size was acknowledged by the authors as a limitation that may reduce accuracy. Because the primary lesion, thyroid tissue, could not be accessed, the study looked at peripheral blood alone.

Interpreted using the paper, the time point label stands for: persistent/refractory GD, antithyroid drugs over 5 years with positive TRAb. RNA was extracted from PBMCs in TRIzol for both TCR sequencing and RNA sequencing. The diagnosis of Graves' disease followed American Thyroid Association guidelines. Patients for the study were recruited at an endocrinology department in Xi'an, China. Each patient gave about 9.1 milliliters of peripheral blood, collected in an EDTA anticoagulant tube. Ficoll Paque Plus density gradient separation was used to isolate PBMCs, and no further T cell sorting was performed. An Agilent 2100 Bioanalyzer and agarose gel were used to check RNA quality, while a NanoDrop 2000 measured RNA concentration. This clonotype was picked up one time. Its target antigen remains unknown. No much larger clone is present one base from it, and per-base qualities are unavailable. Weak support is all one read offers.

Libraries came from multiplex PCR. TCRdb names Illumina HiSeq 4000 as the instrument used. TCR beta libraries were built with iRepertoire HTBI primers and Arm-PCR amplification of CDR3 regions. Gel purification was performed on PCR products prior to sequencing. As for the authors' bioinformatics: Gene usage analysis of CDR3 amino acid clonotypes relied on the roughly 60 TRBV and fewer than 15 TRBJ segments identified across samples. Filtered high-quality paired reads were merged into contigs using COPE and FqMerger. Contigs were aligned with BLAST to IMGT TRBV, TRBD and TRBJ reference genes, and CDR3 was defined per IMGT. Clonotypes above 0.1% frequency were classified as highly expanded clones. Shannon entropy served as the measure of repertoire diversity, while the Gini coefficient captured V-J evenness. Clonotypes shared by more than one individual were considered public. Using fastp trimming at Q25 and MiXCR clonotype assembly, TCRdb reanalyzed the public sequencing data and kept in-frame beta chains. Identical CDR3 protein sequences are pooled into one entry, listed with their most common genes and DNA. TCRdb, not the original authors, processed these V and J calls. In this sample the table shows 400,000 to 450,000 distinct CDR3 sequences, roughly a quarter of which occur a single time. The top ten clonotypes cover around 26% of the sample.

This sample comprised peripheral blood mononuclear cells (PBMCs), obtained when the disease was refractory, from a patient treated with antithyroid drugs. The V and J segments used are TRBV20-1 and TRBJ2-7; TRBD2 fits 12 bases in the junction. The origin of this receptor is a female donor with Graves disease. CDR3 loop: CSFRTSGEREQYF. The nucleotide sequence is TGCAGTTTCCGGACTAGCGGGGAACGCGAGCAGTACTTC.